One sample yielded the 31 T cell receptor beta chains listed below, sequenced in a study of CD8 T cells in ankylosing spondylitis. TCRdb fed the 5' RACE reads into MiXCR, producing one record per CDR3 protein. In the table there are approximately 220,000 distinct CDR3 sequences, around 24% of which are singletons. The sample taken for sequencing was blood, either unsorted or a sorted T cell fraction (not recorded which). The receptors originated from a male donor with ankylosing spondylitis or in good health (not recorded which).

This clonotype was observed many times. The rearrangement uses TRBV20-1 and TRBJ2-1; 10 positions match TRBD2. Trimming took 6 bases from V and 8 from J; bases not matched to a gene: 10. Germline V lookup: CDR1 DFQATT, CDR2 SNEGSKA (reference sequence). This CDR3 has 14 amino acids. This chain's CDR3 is CSAVAGGLLDEQFF. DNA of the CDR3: TGCAGTGCCGTAGCGGGAGGCCTTTTGGATGAGCAGTTCTTC.

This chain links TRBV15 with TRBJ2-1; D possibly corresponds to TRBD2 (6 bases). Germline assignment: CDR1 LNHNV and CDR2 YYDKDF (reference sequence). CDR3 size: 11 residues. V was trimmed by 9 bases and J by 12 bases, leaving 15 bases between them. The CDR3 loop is CATSGAGWQFF. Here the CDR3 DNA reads TGTGCCACTAGTGGGGCGGGATGGCAGTTCTTC.

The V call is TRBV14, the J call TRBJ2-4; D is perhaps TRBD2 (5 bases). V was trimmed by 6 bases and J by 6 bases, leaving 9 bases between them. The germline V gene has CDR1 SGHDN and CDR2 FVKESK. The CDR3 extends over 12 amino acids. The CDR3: CASSSGSNIQYF. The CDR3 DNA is TGTGCCAGCAGTTCGGGGTCAAACATTCAGTACTTC.

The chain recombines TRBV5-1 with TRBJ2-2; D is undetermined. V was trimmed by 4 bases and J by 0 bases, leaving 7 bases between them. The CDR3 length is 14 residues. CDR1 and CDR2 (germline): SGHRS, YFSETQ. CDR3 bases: TGCGCCAGCAGCCCACCCCCGAACACCGGGGAGCTGTTTTTT. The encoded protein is CASSPPPNTGELFF.

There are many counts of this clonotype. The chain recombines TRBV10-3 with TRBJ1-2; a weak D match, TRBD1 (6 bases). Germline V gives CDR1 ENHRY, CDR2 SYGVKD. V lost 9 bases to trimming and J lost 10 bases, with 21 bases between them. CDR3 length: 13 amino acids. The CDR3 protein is CAMRETGSFDYTF. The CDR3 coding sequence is TGTGCCATGAGGGAAACAGGGTCCTTTGACTACACCTTC.

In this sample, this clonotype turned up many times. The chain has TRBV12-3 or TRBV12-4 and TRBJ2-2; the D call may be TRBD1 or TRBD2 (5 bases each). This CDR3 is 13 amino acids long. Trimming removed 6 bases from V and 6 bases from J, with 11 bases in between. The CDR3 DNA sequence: TGTGCCAGCAGGCCCCGGGACCCCGGGGAGCTGTTTTTT. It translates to CASRPRDPGELFF.

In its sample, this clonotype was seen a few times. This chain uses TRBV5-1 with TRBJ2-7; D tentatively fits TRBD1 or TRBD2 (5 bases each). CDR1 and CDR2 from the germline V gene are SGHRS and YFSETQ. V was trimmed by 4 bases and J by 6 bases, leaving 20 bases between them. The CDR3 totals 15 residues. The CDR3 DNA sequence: TGCGCCAGCAGCGGCAACTGGGACGGGTCCACCGAGCAGTACTTC. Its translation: CASSGNWDGSTEQYF.

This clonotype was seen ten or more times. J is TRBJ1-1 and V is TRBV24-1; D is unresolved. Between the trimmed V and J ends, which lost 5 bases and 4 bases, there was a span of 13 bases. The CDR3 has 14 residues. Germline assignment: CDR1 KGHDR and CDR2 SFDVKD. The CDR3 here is CATSVGSHATEAFF. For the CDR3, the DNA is TGTGCCACCAGTGTGGGCAGTCACGCCACTGAAGCTTTCTTT.

CDR3 residues: CSVGVGVETQYF. CDR3 nucleotide sequence: TGCAGCGTAGGAGTGGGTGTCGAGACCCAGTACTTC. This sequence joins TRBV29-1 and TRBJ2-5; no reliable D call. This CDR3 is built from 12 residues. Trimming took off 6 bases at V and 5 bases at J, with 13 bases between the two ends. Germline CDR1 SQVTM, CDR2 ANQGSEA.

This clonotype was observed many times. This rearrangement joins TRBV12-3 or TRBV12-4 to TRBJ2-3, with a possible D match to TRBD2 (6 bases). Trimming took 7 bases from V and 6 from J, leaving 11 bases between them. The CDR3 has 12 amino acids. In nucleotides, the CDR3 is TGTGCCAGCAACCAGCGGGTGGATACGCAGTATTTT. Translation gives CASNQRVDTQYF.

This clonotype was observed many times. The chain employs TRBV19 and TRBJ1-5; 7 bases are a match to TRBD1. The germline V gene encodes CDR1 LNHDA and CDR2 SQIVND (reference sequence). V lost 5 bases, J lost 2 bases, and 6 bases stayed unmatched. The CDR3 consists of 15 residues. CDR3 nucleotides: TGTGCCAGTAGTGTACAGGGGACGCGCAATCAGCCCCAGCATTTT. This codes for CASSVQGTRNQPQHF.

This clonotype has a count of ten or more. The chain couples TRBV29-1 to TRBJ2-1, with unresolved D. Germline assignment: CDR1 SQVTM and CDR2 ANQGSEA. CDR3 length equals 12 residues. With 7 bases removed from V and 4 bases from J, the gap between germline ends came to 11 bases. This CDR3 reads CSGTQSYNEQFF. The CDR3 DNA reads TGCAGCGGGACGCAATCATACAATGAGCAGTTCTTC.

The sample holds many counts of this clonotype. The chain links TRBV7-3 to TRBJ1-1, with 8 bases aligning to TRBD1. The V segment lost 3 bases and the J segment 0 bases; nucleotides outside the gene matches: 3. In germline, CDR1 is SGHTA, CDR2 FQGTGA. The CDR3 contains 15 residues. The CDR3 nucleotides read TGTGCCAGCAGCTTTACAGGGGGAGTGAACACTGAAGCTTTCTTT. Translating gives CASSFTGGVNTEAFF.

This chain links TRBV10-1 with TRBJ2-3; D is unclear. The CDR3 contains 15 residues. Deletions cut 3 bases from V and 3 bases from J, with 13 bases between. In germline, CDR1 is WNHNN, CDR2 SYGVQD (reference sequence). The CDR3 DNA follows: TGCGCCAGCAGTGAAAGGGAAGACGGAACAGATACGCAGTATTTT. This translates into CASSEREDGTDTQYF.

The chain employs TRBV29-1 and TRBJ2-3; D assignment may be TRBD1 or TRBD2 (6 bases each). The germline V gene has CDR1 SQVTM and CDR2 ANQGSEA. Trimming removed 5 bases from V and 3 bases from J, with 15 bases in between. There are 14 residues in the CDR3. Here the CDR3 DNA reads TGCAGCGTTCTCTTACTAGGGGGGACAGATACGCAGTATTTT. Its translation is CSVLLLGGTDTQYF.

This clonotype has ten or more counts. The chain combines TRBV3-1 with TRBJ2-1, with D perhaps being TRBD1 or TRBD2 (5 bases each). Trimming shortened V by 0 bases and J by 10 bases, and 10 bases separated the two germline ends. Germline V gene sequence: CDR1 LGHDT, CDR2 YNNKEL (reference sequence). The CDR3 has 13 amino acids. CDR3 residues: CASSQDGWDEQFF. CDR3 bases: TGTGCCAGCAGCCAAGATGGGTGGGACGAGCAGTTCTTC.

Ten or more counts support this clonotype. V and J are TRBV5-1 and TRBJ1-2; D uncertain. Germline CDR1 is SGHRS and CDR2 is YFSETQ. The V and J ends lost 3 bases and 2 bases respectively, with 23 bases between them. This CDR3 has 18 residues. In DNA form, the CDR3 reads TGCGCCAGCAGCTCGAGTTATTTTACCGGACGGTCAAACTATGGCTACACCTTC. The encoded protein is CASSSSYFTGRSNYGYTF.

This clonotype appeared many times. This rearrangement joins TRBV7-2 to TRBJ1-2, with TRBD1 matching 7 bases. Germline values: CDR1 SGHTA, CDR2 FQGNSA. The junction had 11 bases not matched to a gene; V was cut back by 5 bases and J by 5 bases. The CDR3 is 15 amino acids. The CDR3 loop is CASSPQHLTGYGYTF. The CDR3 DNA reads TGTGCCAGCAGCCCTCAACATTTGACAGGGTATGGCTACACCTTC. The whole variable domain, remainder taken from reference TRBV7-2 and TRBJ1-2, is GAGVSQSPSNKVTEKGKDVELRCDPISGHTALYWYRQSLGQGLEFLIYFQGNSAPDKSGLPSDRFSAERTGGSVSTLTIQRTQQEDSAVYLCASSPQHLTGYGYTFGSGTRLTVV.

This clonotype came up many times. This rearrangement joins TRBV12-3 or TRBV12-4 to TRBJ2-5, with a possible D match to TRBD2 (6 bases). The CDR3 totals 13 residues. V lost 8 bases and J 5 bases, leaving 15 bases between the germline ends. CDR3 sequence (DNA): TGTGCCAGCGGAAATACCGGAGGGGAGACCCAGTACTTC. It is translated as CASGNTGGETQYF.

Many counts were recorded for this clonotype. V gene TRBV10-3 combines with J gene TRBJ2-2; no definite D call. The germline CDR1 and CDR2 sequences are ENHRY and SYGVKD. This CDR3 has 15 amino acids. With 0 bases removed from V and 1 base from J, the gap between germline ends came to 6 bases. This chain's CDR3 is CAISESIENTGELFF. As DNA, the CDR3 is TGTGCCATCAGTGAGTCTATAGAGAACACCGGGGAGCTGTTTTTT.

In DNA form, the CDR3 reads TGCAGTGCTGAGCGGGAGGGCCGGGTTGACAATGAGCAGTTCTTC. It yields the protein CSAEREGRVDNEQFF. This chain uses TRBV20-1 with TRBJ2-1; 10 bases align to TRBD2. Germline V gives CDR1 DFQATT, CDR2 SNEGSKA (reference sequence). The ends lost 5 bases at V and 5 bases at J; junction bases unmatched: 9. CDR3 length equals 15 residues.

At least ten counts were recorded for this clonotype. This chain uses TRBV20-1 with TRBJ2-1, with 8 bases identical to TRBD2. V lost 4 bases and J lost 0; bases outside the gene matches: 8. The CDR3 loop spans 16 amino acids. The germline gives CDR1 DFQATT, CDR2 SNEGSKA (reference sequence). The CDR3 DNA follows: TGCAGTGCTACCGAATCGGGAGGGCCCTCCTACAATGAGCAGTTCTTC. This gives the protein CSATESGGPSYNEQFF.

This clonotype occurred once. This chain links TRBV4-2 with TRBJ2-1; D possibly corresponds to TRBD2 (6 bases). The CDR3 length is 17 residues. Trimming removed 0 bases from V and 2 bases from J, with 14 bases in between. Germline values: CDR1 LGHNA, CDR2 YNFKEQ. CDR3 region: CASSQEGRDLAYNEQFF. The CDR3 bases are TGTGCCAGCAGCCAAGAGGGGCGGGACCTCGCCTACAATGAGCAGTTCTTC.

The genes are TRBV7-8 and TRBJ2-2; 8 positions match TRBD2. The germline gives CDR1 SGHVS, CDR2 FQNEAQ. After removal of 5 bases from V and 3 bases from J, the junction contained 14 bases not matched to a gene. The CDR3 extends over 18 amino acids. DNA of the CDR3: TGTGCCAGCAGCCAGGGGCTAGCGGGCGGCGGAGACACCGGGGAGCTGTTTTTT. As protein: CASSQGLAGGGDTGELFF.

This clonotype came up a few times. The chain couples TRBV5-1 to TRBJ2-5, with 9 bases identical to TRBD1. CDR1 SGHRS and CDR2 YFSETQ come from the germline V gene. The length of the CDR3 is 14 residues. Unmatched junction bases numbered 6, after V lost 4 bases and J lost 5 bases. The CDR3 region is CASSGTGRMETQYF. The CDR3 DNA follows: TGCGCCAGCAGCGGGACAGGGCGGATGGAGACCCAGTACTTC.

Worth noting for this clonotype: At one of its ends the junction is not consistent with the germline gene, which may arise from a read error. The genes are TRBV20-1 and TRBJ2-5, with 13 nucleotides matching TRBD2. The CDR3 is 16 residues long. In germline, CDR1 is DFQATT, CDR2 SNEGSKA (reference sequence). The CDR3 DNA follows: TGCTGTGCTATAACTAGCGGGAGGGGTAACCAAGAGACCCAGTACTTC. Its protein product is CCAITSGRGNQETQYF.

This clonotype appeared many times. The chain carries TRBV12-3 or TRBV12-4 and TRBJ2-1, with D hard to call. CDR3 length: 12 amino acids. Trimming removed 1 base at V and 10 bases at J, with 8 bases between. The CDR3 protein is CASSLVRGEQFF. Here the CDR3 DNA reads TGTGCCAGCAGTTTAGTCCGTGGCGAGCAGTTCTTC.

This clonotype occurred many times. CDR3 protein: CASRNLDSNYGYTF. The CDR3 DNA follows: TGTGCCAGCAGGAACTTAGACAGTAACTATGGCTACACCTTC. The chain employs TRBV7-9 and TRBJ1-2; TRBD1 is a possible D gene (5 bases). CDR3 size: 14 residues. The V end was cut by 6 bases, the J end by 1 base, with 12 bases between. Germline V gene lookup returns CDR1 SEHNR and CDR2 FQNEAQ (reference sequence).

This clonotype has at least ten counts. Here the CDR3 reads CATGGTAITGANVLTF. CDR3 coding DNA: TGTGCCACCGGAGGGACAGCCATAACTGGGGCCAACGTCCTGACTTTC. V usage is TRBV24-1 and J usage is TRBJ2-6; possibly TRBD1 for D (7 bases). Germline V gene lookup returns CDR1 KGHDR and CDR2 SFDVKD. This CDR3 is built from 16 residues. The V gene lost 9 bases and the J gene lost 2 bases, with 16 bases spanning the gap.

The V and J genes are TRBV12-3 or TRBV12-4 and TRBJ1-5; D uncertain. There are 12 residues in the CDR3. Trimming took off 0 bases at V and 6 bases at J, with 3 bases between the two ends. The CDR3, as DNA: TGTGCCAGCAGTTTAGCTGTTCAGCCCCAGCATTTT. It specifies CASSLAVQPQHF.

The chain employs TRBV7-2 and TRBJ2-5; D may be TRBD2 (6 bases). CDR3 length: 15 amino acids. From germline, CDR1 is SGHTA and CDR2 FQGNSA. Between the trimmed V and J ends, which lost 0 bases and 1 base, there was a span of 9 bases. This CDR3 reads CASSLAAGGQETQYF. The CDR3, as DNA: TGTGCCAGCAGCTTAGCCGCCGGGGGCCAAGAGACCCAGTACTTC.